This T cell receptor (beta chain) was sequenced in a study of Ad26.COV2.S vaccination and SARS-CoV-2 variants. CDR3 size: 15 residues. Germline V gene sequence: CDR1 MRHNA, CDR2 SNTAGT. The germline V and J ends were trimmed by 0 bases and 3 bases, with 12 bases remaining between them. Indicated treatment: roughly 18 received Ad26.COV2.S at low or high dose, single or two shots; a few received placebo; per-sample allocation not given. Sampling took place 63 days after the first vaccine or placebo injection. Assay used: immunoSEQ multiplex PCR; TCRdb lists only in-frame clones, some missing. The repertoire consists of around 270,000 clones, with around nine tenths occurring once and the leading ten covering just under 3%.

The chain recombines TRBV6-4 with TRBJ2-7; D perhaps matches TRBD2 (6 bases). This receptor was identified in a person between 18 and 65 years old who received the Ad26.COV2.S COVID-19 vaccine or a placebo. The specimen was peripheral blood, collected in a trial of Ad26.COV2.S vaccine versus placebo. Here the CDR3 DNA reads TGTGCCAGCAGTGACTCGGGGGGAGGCCTCTACGAGCAGTACGTC. Its protein product is CASSDSGGGLYEQYV.